This T cell receptor (beta chain) came from a study of T-cell reconstitution after alpha-beta-depleted transplantation in children. Findings and caveats of the study: Day-60 TCRbeta diversity that was high in some patients was derived from surviving recipient T cells and thymic progenitors. By one year post-transplant, T-cell counts and diversity largely arose from T cells that were newly produced. Several hundred rapidly expanded clones from non-depleted graft cells reportedly supplied alpha-beta T cells about two months post-transplant.

Preparing the TCRbeta library involved the use of unique molecular identifiers. TCRdb fed the PCR reads into MiXCR, producing one record per CDR3 protein. The data contain hundreds of thousands of distinct CDR3 sequences, 13% of them singletons. As to this clonotype: Its antigen is as yet unknown.

CDR1 is MNHNS and CDR2 is SASEGT in the germline V gene. Deletions cut 8 bases from V and 4 bases from J, with 18 bases between. This CDR3 is built from 15 residues. The sequences come from PBMCs, mostly from graft donor cells, collected 360 days after TCRalphabeta/CD19-depleted stem cell transplant. This receptor was obtained from a male patient younger than 18 who had a stem cell transplant for acute myeloid leukemia, so the T cells may come from the graft donor. The chain joins TRBV6-1 to TRBJ1-3; no firm D call. CDR3 in amino acids: CASRGSPSAGNTIYF. The CDR3 nucleotides read TGTGCCAGCCGCGGTAGCCCCTCTGCGGGAAACACCATATATTTT.